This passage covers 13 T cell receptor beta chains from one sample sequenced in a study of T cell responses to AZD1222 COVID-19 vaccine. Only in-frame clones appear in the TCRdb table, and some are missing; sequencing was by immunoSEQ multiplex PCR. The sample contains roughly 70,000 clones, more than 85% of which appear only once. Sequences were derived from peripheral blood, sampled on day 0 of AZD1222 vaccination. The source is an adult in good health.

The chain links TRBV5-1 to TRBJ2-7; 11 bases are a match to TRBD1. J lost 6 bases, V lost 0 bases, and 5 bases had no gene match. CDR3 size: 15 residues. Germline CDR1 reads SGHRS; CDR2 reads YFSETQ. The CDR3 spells CASSLDLDRGLEQYF. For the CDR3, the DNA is TGCGCCAGCAGCTTGGATTTGGACAGGGGGCTCGAGCAGTACTTC. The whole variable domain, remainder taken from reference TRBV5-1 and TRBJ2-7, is KAGVTQTPRYLIKTRGQQVTLSCSPISGHRSVSWYQQTPGQGLQFLFEYFSETQRNKGNFPGRFSGRQFSNSRSEMNVSTLELGDSALYLCASSLDLDRGLEQYFGPGTRLTVT.

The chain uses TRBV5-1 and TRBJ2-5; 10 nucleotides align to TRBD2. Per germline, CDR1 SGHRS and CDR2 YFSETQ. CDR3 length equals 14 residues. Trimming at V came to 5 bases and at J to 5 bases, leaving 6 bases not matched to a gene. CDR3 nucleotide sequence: TGCGCCAGCAGGTCAACGACTAGCGGGGAGACCCAGTACTTC. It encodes CASRSTTSGETQYF.

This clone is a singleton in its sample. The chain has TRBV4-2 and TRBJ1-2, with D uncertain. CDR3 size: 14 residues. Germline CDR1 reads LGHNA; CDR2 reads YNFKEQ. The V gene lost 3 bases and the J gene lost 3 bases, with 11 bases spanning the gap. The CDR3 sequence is CASSQLNVDYGYTF. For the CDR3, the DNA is TGTGCCAGCAGCCAGTTAAACGTGGACTATGGCTACACCTTC.

The CDR3 DNA is TGTGCCTGGAGTGTAGCGGGACAAATGGGTGAAAAACTGTTTTTT. Amino acids: CAWSVAGQMGEKLFF. This chain joins TRBV30 and TRBJ1-4; perhaps TRBD1 as D (6 bases). Trimming shortened V by 0 bases and J by 7 bases, and 15 bases separated the two germline ends. Germline CDR1 GTSNPN, CDR2 SVGIG (reference sequence). This CDR3 contains 15 residues.

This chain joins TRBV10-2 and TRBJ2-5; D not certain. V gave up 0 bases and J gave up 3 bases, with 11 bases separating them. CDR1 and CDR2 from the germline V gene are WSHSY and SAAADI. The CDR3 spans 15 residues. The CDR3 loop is CASSESNYQEETQYF. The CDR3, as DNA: TGCGCCAGCAGTGAGTCTAACTACCAAGAAGAGACCCAGTACTTC.

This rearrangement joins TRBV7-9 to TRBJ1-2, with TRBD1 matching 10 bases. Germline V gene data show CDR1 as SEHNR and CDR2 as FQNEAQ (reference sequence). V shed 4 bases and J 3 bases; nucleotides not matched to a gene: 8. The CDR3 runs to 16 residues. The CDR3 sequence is CASSWDRGATYYGYTF. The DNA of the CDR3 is TGTGCCAGCAGCTGGGACAGGGGAGCCACCTACTATGGCTACACCTTC.

CDR3 sequence: CASSQDRASGVYEQFF. In DNA, the CDR3 is TGCGCCAGCAGCCAAGATCGGGCTAGCGGGGTCTATGAGCAGTTCTTC. V is TRBV4-3 and J is TRBJ2-1, with TRBD2 matching over 9 bases. Germline CDR1 LGHNA, CDR2 YSLEER. CDR3 length equals 16 residues. V shed 0 bases and J 8 bases; nucleotides not matched to a gene: 8.

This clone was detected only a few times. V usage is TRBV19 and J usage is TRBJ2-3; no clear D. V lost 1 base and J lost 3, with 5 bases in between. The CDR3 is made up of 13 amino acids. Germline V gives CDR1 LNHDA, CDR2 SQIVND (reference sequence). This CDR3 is CASSIVQTDTQYF. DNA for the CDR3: TGTGCCAGTAGTATAGTCCAGACAGATACGCAGTATTTT.

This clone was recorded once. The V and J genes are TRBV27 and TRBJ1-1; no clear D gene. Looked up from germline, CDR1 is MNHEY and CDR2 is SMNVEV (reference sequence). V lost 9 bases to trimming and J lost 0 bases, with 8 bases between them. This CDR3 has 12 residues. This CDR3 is CASWTVNTEAFF. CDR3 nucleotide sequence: TGTGCCAGTTGGACGGTGAACACTGAAGCTTTCTTT.

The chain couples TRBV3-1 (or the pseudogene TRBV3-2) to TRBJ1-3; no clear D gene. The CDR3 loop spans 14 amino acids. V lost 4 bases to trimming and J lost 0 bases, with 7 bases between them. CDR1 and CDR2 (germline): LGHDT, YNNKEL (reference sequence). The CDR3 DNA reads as TGTGCCAGCAGCCTTGTAACCTCTGGAAACACCATATATTTT. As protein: CASSLVTSGNTIYF.

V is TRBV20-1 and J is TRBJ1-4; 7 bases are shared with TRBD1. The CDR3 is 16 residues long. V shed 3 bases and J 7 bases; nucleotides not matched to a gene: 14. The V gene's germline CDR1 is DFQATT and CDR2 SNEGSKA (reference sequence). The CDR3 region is CSASSVGGKAGEKLFF. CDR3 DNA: TGCAGTGCTAGTTCGGTAGGGGGCAAGGCAGGTGAAAAACTGTTTTTT.

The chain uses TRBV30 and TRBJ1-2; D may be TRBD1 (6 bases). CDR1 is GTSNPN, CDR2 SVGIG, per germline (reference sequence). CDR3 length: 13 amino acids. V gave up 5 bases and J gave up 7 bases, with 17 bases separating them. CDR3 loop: CAWRQAGGFGYTF. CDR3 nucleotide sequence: TGTGCCTGGCGTCAAGCCGGGGGCTTTGGCTACACCTTC. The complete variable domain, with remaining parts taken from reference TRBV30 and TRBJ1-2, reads SQTIHQWPATLVQPVGSPLSLECTVEGTSNPNLYWYRQAAGRGLQLLFYSVGIGQISSEVPQNLSASRPQDRQFILSSKKLLLSDSGFYLCAWRQAGGFGYTFGSGTRLTVV.

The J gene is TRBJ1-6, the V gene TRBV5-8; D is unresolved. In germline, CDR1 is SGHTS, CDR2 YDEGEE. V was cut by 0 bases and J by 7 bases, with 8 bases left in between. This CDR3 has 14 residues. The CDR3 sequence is CASSLDGRNSPLHF. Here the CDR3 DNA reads TGTGCCAGCAGCTTGGACGGCCGAAATTCACCCCTCCACTTT.